Given below is one T cell receptor (beta chain) in context. J gave up 5 bases and V 10 bases, and 15 bases lay outside the gene matches. The CDR3 has 15 amino acids. Germline V gene data show CDR1 as LNHDA and CDR2 as SQIVND (reference sequence). The entry originates in a study of blood T cell repertoires in COVID-19. Followed longitudinally, the Seattle patients had been enrolled during active infection. The data were produced by immunoSEQ multiplex PCR, yet TCRdb's version contains in-frame clones alone and is incomplete. The sample has some 180,000 clones; 81% are singletons. The sequencing input was peripheral blood. The chain carries TRBV19 and TRBJ2-5; the match to TRBD2 covers 8 bases. The receptor comes from a woman aged 40 to 50 with COVID-19, enrolled during active disease. The DNA of the CDR3 is TGTGCCACTAGATCGAAAGGACTAGCCCGCGAGACCCAGTACTTC. Amino acids: CATRSKGLARETQYF.